Listed here are 13 T cell receptor beta chains from one sample, sequenced in a study of blood T cell repertoires in COVID-19. The repertoire was sequenced with immunoSEQ multiplex PCR; TCRdb's copy has only in-frame clones and lacks some. This sample carries 200,000 to 250,000 clones, about 84% of them seen once, and the ten largest clones take around 2%. Sequencing used PBMCs or T cells enriched from blood (not recorded which). Source of these receptors: a man between 60 and 75 years old who had recovered from COVID-19.

The gene calls are TRBV7-2 and TRBJ2-7; D is perhaps TRBD2 (6 bases). V shed 5 bases and J shed 3 bases, with 8 bases lying between them. The CDR3 totals 12 residues. Germline V gene sequence: CDR1 SGHTA, CDR2 FQGNSA. The CDR3 DNA follows: TGTGCCAGCAGCGTGGGGGGCTACGAGCAGTACTTC. As protein: CASSVGGYEQYF.

This clone was picked up one time. The chain couples TRBV12-5 to TRBJ1-4; D gene unclear. This CDR3 comprises 13 residues. V shed 1 base and J shed 7 bases, with 7 bases lying between them. Germline values: CDR1 LGHNT, CDR2 FRNRAP. In DNA, the CDR3 is TGTGCTAGTGGTTTGGGTATCGGTGAAAAACTGTTTTTT. It translates to CASGLGIGEKLFF.

The chain is built from TRBV12-3 or TRBV12-4 and TRBJ1-1; D unclear. V shed 3 bases and J shed 5 bases, with 10 bases lying between them. The CDR3 has 13 residues. CDR3 in amino acids: CASSFSRETEAFF. The CDR3 DNA sequence: TGTGCCAGCAGTTTTAGCCGGGAGACTGAAGCTTTCTTT.

The CDR3 region is CASSPEGQRGTEAFF. The DNA of the CDR3 is TGTGCCAGTAGTCCCGAAGGACAGCGGGGAACTGAAGCTTTCTTT. The V gene is TRBV19, the J gene TRBJ1-1, with TRBD1 as a possible D gene (6 bases). Trimming removed 5 bases from V and 5 bases from J, with 18 bases in between. The germline CDR1 and CDR2 sequences are LNHDA and SQIVND (reference sequence). The CDR3 consists of 15 residues.

This clone was recorded only once. As DNA, the CDR3 is TGTGCCAGCAGTTTACCTGTCAACTATGGCTACACCTTC. Its translation: CASSLPVNYGYTF. The V call is TRBV12-3 or TRBV12-4, the J call TRBJ1-2; no definite D call. Trimming took 2 bases from V and 2 from J, leaving 6 bases between them. The CDR3 length is 13 residues.

The chain has TRBV4-2 and TRBJ2-1; 16 nucleotides line up with TRBD2. V was clipped by 4 bases and J by 6 bases; unmatched bases: 9. There are 18 residues in the CDR3. Germline lookup yields CDR1 LGHNA and CDR2 YNFKEQ. The CDR3 region has the DNA TGTGCCAGCAGCCCCAAGGGACTAGCGGGGGGGCCTAGCAATGAGCAGTTCTTC. As protein: CASSPKGLAGGPSNEQFF.

V gene TRBV19 combines with J gene TRBJ1-1; TRBD1 aligns across 7 bases. Losses at the gene ends were 6 bases for V and 1 base for J; bases not matched to a gene: 8. CDR3 length: 15 amino acids. Germline CDR1 is LNHDA and CDR2 is SQIVND (reference sequence). CDR3 sequence (DNA): TGTGCCAGTAGACCCTGGGACAGCGGGAACACTGAAGCTTTCTTT. Translating gives CASRPWDSGNTEAFF.

The V call is TRBV9, the J call TRBJ1-1; 11 bases map to TRBD1. V was pared by 4 bases and J by 4 bases, with 3 bases of the junction left unmatched. The CDR3 has 14 residues. Germline CDR1 and CDR2: SGDLS and YYNGEE. CDR3 nucleotide sequence: TGTGCCAGCAGCTCGGGACAGGGGGGCACTGAAGCTTTCTTT. The encoded protein is CASSSGQGGTEAFF.

The rearrangement uses TRBV24-1 and TRBJ1-2; 9 nucleotides agree with TRBD1. The CDR3 loop spans 15 amino acids. From germline, CDR1 is KGHDR and CDR2 SFDVKD. V lost 3 bases to trimming and J lost 8 bases; unmatched junction nucleotides: 9. The chain's CDR3 is CATSDTGTGFRGYTF. The CDR3 nucleotides read TGTGCCACCAGTGATACCGGGACAGGGTTCCGGGGCTACACCTTC.

This chain links TRBV18 with TRBJ1-4, with 9 positions matching TRBD1. The CDR3 sequence is 16 residues long. Germline V gives CDR1 KGHSH, CDR2 LQKENI. The trim removed 5 bases at V and 7 bases at J, leaving 11 bases unmatched. CDR3 loop: CASSRTGELTGEKLFF. The CDR3 bases are TGTGCCAGCTCAAGGACAGGGGAACTCACGGGTGAAAAACTGTTTTTT.

The V and J genes are TRBV18 and TRBJ2-6; 11 bases fit TRBD1. Germline V gene lookup returns CDR1 KGHSH and CDR2 LQKENI. The CDR3 is made up of 17 amino acids. The trim removed 4 bases at V and 0 bases at J, leaving 2 bases unmatched. CDR3 nucleotides: TGTGCCAGCTCACGAGGGACAGGGGGCTCTGGGGCCAACGTCCTGACTTTC. Amino acids: CASSRGTGGSGANVLTF.

The chain uses TRBV5-1 and TRBJ1-1; maybe TRBD1 (6 bases). Trimming shortened V by 2 bases and J by 3 bases, and 8 bases separated the two germline ends. Germline V gives CDR1 SGHRS, CDR2 YFSETQ. This CDR3 spans 13 amino acids. The CDR3 region is CASSFPGDTEAFF. The CDR3 region has the DNA TGCGCCAGCAGCTTTCCAGGGGACACTGAAGCTTTCTTT.

V and J are TRBV5-6 and TRBJ2-2; 9 positions agree with TRBD1. Germline CDR1 reads SGHDT; CDR2 reads YYEEEE. The CDR3 is 16 amino acids. V dropped 1 base and J dropped 1; count of bases not matched to a gene: 2. The CDR3 here is CASSLLGQGNTGELFF. CDR3 sequence (DNA): TGTGCCAGCAGCTTGTTGGGACAGGGGAACACCGGGGAGCTGTTTTTT. Supplemented by reference TRBV5-6 and TRBJ2-2, the full variable domain reads DAGVTQSPTHLIKTRGQQVTLRCSPKSGHDTVSWYQQALGQGPQFIFQYYEEEERQRGNFPDRFSGHQFPNYSSELNVNALLLGDSALYLCASSLLGQGNTGELFFGEGSRLTVL.